A selection of T cell receptor beta chains follows, all from one sample in a study of blood T cell repertoires in COVID-19. Measured with immunoSEQ multiplex PCR; TCRdb has only the in-frame clones, and not every one. The sample includes about 220,000 clones, over 75% of them seen just once. Input material: PBMCs or T cells enriched from blood (not recorded which). The receptor set was obtained from a woman between 18 and 29 years old in a cohort exposed to, infected with or recovered from COVID-19 (not recorded which). The conserved cysteine and the conserved F or W are not part of the CDR3 here. The listing skips clone size in some rows; elsewhere it reads once, few, many or a size class.

NA,TRBJ2-7,TRBV11-2,ASSSPTGVWDYEQY
once,TRBJ2-1,TRBV3-1/TRBV3-2,ASSQVRGTVTF
NA,TRBJ1-4,TRBV11-3,ASSPQGDEKLF
NA,TRBJ2-6,TRBV7-8,ASSLRGNEGANVLT
NA,TRBJ1-5,TRBV9,ASSAFSGDQPQH
NA,TRBJ1-3,TRBV5-1,ATSRDSSGNTIY
NA,TRBJ2-1,TRBV2,ASSAGTGGNEQF
NA,TRBJ1-2,TRBV9,ASSTQTPAGLYGYT
NA,TRBJ1-6,TRBV5-6,ASSLKDRGNSPLH
NA,TRBJ2-7,TRBV5-4,ASSSYRGGDEQY
NA,TRBJ2-2,TRBV5-1,ASSLEDLANTGELF
NA,TRBJ2-1,TRBV6-5,ASSFDGGAGVYEQF
NA,TRBJ2-6,TRBV24-1,ATSESRTGESGANVLT
NA,TRBJ2-2,TRBV6-6,ASHPRDRSGGELF
once,TRBJ2-1,TRBV9,ASSPRTGTYNEQF